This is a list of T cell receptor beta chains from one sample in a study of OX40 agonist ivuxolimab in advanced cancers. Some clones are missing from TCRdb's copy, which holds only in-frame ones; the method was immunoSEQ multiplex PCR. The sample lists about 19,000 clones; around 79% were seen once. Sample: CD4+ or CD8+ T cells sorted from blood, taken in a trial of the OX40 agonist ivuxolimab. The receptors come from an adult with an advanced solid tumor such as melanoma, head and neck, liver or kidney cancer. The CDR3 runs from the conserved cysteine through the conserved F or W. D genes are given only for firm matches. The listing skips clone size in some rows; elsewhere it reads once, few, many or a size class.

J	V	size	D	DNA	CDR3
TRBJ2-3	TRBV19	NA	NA	TGTGCCAGTAGTATCATCAGGGCGGGTACAGATACGCAGTATTTT	CASSIIRAGTDTQYF
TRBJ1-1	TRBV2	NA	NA	TGTGCCAGCAGTGACGATAGGAACACTGAAGCTTTCTTT	CASSDDRNTEAFF
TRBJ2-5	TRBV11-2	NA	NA	TGTGCCAGCAGCTCAGAGTACCAAGAGACCCAGTACTTC	CASSSEYQETQYF
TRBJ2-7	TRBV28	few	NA	TGTGCCAGCAGTTTAGGTATCACCGCCTACGAGCAGTACTTC	CASSLGITAYEQYF
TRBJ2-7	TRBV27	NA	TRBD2	TGTGCCAGCAGTTTATCGTTTAGCGGGGCCCTCGAGCAGTACTTC	CASSLSFSGALEQYF
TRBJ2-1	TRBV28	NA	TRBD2	TGTGCCAGCAGCCCTAGCGGGAGATTAGATGAGCAGTTCTTC	CASSPSGRLDEQFF
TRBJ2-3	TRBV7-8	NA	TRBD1	TGTGCCAGCAGCTTAGCGGGACAGGGAATTTTCCCAGATACGCAGTATTTT	CASSLAGQGIFPDTQYF
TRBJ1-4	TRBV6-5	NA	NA	TGTGCCAGCACCCCCCGGGGACGGGAAAAACTGTTTTTT	CASTPRGREKLFF
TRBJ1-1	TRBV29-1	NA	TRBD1	TGCAGCGTTGAGACAGGGTTAGTTCCTGAGGCTTTCTTT	CSVETGLVPEAFF
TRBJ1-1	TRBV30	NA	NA	TGTGCCTGGAACCGGGCCGGGGCTGAAGCTTTCTTT	CAWNRAGAEAFF
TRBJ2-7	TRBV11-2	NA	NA	TGTGCCAGCAGTTTTCGGGCCGCTAATAACGAGCAGTACTTC	CASSFRAANNEQYF
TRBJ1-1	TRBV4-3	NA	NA	TGCGCCAGCAGCCAAGATCAGGGTGCGAACACTGAAGCTTTCTTT	CASSQDQGANTEAFF
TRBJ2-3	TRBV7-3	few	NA	TGTGCCAGCAGCTTATTTCAGGCGGATACGCAGTATTTT	CASSLFQADTQYF
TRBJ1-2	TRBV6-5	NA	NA	TGTGCCAGCACTCTCTCCTGGGGGGGTACACTCTACACCTTC	CASTLSWGGTLYTF
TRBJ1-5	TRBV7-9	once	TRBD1	TGTGCCAGCAGCTTAAAAATTAACAGGGGGAAGAAACGGCCCCAGCATTTT	CASSLKINRGKKRPQHF
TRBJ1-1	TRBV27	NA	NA	TGTGCCAGCGGGATATTGGGTAGGGGACGTGAAGCTTTCTTT	CASGILGRGREAFF
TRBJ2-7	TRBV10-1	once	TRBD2	TGCGCCAGCAGTGACCGGACTAGCGGGACCTACGAGCAGTACTTC	CASSDRTSGTYEQYF
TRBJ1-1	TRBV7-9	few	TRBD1	TGTGCCAGCAGCGTCGTACAGGGGCCGAACACTGAAGCTTTCTTT	CASSVVQGPNTEAFF
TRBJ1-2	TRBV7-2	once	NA	TGTGCCAGCAGCTTACCCCTGTACTATGGCTACACCTTC	CASSLPLYYGYTF
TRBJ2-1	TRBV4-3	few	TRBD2	TGCGCCAGCAGCCAAGCGAGCGGGGGTCTCAACAATGAGCAGTTCTTC	CASSQASGGLNNEQFF
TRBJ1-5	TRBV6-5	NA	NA	TGTGCCAGCAGTTACTCCTTGAGTCAGCCCCAGCATTTT	CASSYSLSQPQHF
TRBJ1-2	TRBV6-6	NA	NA	TGTGCCAGCAGTTACGGGGCAATGGAATATGGCTACACCTTC	CASSYGAMEYGYTF
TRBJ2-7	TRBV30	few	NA	TGTGCCTGGAGTCCCACGAGCTCCTACGAGCAGTACTTC	CAWSPTSSYEQYF
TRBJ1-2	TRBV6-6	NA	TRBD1	TGTGCCAGCAGTACAACACAGGGGAACTATGGCTACACCTTC	CASSTTQGNYGYTF
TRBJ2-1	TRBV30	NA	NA	TGTGCCTGGAGTCTGGTAGGCAATGAGCAGTTCTTC	CAWSLVGNEQFF
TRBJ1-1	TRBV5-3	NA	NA	TGTGCCAGAAGCTTCCCGAACACTGAAGCTTTCTTT	CARSFPNTEAFF
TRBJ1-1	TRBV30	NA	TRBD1	TGTGCCTGGAGCCCCGGACAGGGGGCGACTGAAGCTTTCTTT	CAWSPGQGATEAFF
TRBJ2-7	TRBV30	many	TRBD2	TGTGCCTGGAGTCCCGTGGGGCGGGGGACTAGCGGGGTGAGCTCCTACGAGCAGTACTTC	CAWSPVGRGTSGVSSYEQYF
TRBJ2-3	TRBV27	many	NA	TGTGCCAGCCGACGGCCTGGGGGAGCCACAGATACGCAGTATTTT	CASRRPGGATDTQYF
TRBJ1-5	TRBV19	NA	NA	TGTGCCAGTAGTACTGGGACCGACGGTCAGCCCCAGCATTTT	CASSTGTDGQPQHF
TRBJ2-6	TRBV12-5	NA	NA	TGTGCTAGTGGTGAACCGGCAGGACAAAGTCGGGCCAACGTCCTGACTTTC	CASGEPAGQSRANVLTF
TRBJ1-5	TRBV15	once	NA	TGTGCCACCAGCAGAGGAGCTAATAGCAATCAGCCCCAGCATTTT	CATSRGANSNQPQHF
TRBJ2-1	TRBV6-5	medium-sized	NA	TGTGCCAGCAGTTATGGGTACAATGAGCAGTTCTTC	CASSYGYNEQFF
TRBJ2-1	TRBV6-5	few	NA	TGTGCCAGCAGTTACGCAGGGTCGGGCAATGAGCAGTTCTTC	CASSYAGSGNEQFF
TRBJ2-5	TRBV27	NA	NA	TGTGCCAGCAGTTTGGTGTCTCGAGAGACCCAGTACTTC	CASSLVSRETQYF
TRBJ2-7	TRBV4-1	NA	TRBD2	TGCGCCAGCAGCCAGGGCGGGAGCTACGAGCAGTACTTC	CASSQGGSYEQYF
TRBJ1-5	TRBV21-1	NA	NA	TGTGCCAGCAGCTCATTTGGGGCTCGGATAAATGAGGGCAATCAGCCCCAGCATTTT	CASSSFGARINEGNQPQHF
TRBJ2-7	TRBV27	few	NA	TGTGCCAGCAGTTACGCAGGGGCTTACGAGCAGTACTTC	CASSYAGAYEQYF
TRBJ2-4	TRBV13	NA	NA	TGTGCCAGCAGCTTAGCGGGGGTCAGCAAAAACATTCAGTACTTC	CASSLAGVSKNIQYF
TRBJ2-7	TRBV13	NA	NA	TGTGCCAGCAGCTTAGTATCAGACAGCTCCTACGAGCAGTACTTC	CASSLVSDSSYEQYF
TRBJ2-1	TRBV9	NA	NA	TGTGCCAGCAGCCCCCCAGACCGAATCGGGGATGAGCAGTTCTTC	CASSPPDRIGDEQFF
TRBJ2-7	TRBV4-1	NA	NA	TGCGCCAGCAGCCAAGTAGTGACCTACGAGCAGTACTTC	CASSQVVTYEQYF
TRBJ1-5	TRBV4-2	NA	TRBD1	TGTGCCAGCAGCTTCACAGGGGGGGATCAGCCCCAGCATTTT	CASSFTGGDQPQHF
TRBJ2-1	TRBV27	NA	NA	TGTGCCAGCAGTTTAACCCCGCCAAGCTCCTACAATGAGCAGTTCTTC	CASSLTPPSSYNEQFF
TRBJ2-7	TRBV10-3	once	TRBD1	TGTGCCATCAGTACAGGACAGGGTCTCCACGAGCAGTACTTC	CAISTGQGLHEQYF
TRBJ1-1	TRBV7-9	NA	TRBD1	TGTGCCAGCAGCTCCGGACAGGGGGTGAACACTGAAGCTTTCTTT	CASSSGQGVNTEAFF
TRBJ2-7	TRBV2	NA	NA	TGTGCCAGCAGGGACACCTACGAGCAGTACTTC	CASRDTYEQYF
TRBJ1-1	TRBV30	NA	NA	TGTGCCTGGAGTGTAGGGACACCGACTGAAGCTTTCTTT	CAWSVGTPTEAFF
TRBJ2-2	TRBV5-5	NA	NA	TGTGCCAGCACCCTTGGATCGAACACCGGGGAGCTGTTTTTT	CASTLGSNTGELFF
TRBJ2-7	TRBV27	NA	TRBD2	TGTGCCAGCAGCCCCGGGACTAGCTACGAGCAGTACTTC	CASSPGTSYEQYF
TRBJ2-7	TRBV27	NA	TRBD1	TGTGCCAGCAGTTCGACAGGGGTAGGCGAGCAGTACTTC	CASSSTGVGEQYF
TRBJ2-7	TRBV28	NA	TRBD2	TGTGCCAGCAGTTTGGAGCGGGGGACGACCTACGAGCAGTACTTC	CASSLERGTTYEQYF
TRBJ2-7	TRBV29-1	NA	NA	TGCAGCGTTCCAGATGGGGGATCGGACGAGCAGTACTTC	CSVPDGGSDEQYF
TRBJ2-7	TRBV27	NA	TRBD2	TGTGCCAGCAGTTTGGCGGTAGCGGGATTGAACGAGCAGTACTTC	CASSLAVAGLNEQYF
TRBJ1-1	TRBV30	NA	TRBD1	TGTGCCTGGAGACAGGGGGCTGAAGCTTTCTTT	CAWRQGAEAFF